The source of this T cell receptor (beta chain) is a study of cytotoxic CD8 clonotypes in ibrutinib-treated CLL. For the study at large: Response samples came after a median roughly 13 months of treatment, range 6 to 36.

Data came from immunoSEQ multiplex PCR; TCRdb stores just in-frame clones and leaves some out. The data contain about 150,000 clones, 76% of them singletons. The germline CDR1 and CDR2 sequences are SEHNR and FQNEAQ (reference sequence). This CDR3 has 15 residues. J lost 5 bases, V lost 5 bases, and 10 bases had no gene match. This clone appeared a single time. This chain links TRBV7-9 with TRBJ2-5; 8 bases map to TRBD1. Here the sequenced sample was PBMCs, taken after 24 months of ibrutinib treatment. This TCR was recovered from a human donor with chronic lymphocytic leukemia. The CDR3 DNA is TGTGCCAGCAGCCCCCACAGGGGGACGAGGGAGACCCAGTACTTC. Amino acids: CASSPHRGTRETQYF.